This TCR beta chain was obtained from a study of shared clonotypes between healthy human individuals. V was clipped by 8 bases and J by 0 bases; unmatched bases: 11. CDR1 is MNHEY, CDR2 SMNVEV, per germline (reference sequence). There are 18 residues in the CDR3. The method was immunoSEQ multiplex PCR; TCRdb's version includes in-frame clones alone and lacks a portion of them. The data contain about 110,000 clones, roughly two thirds of them singletons. V and J are TRBV27 and TRBJ2-6, with 9 bases that match TRBD1. Material: memory CD8+ T cells sorted from blood. Described subset: CD45RO+ cells pooled with CCR7-negative TemRA cells. This clonotype was sampled from a woman aged 30 to 39 in good health. The CDR3: CASRHPTGGTSGANVLTF. In DNA, the CDR3 is TGTGCCAGCCGTCACCCGACAGGGGGTACCTCTGGGGCCAACGTCCTGACTTTC.